These T cell receptor beta chains were read from a single sample in a study of blood T cell repertoires in COVID-19. Generated by immunoSEQ multiplex PCR, the TCRdb table keeps only in-frame clones and is missing some. Altogether 150,000 or so clones are present, roughly three quarters being singletons, with the ten largest covering approximately 5.2%. The sequenced material came from peripheral blood. These receptors originate from a woman aged 65 to 85 with COVID-19, enrolled during active disease. The CDR3 runs from the conserved cysteine through the conserved F or W. A D gene is named only where the DNA matches it firmly. Size is stated for part of the rows, as once, few or many counts, or as a class when the clone is expanded.

j_call: TRBJ2-1
d_call: -
v_call: TRBV4-2
clone_size: -
cdr3_aa: CASSQDKGLSYNEQFF
cdr3_nt: TGTGCCAGCAGCCAAGATAAGGGGCTCTCCTACAATGAGCAGTTCTTC

j_call: TRBJ1-2
d_call: TRBD1
v_call: TRBV28
clone_size: -
cdr3_aa: CASARGQGGYTF
cdr3_nt: TGTGCCAGCGCCAGGGGGCAGGGAGGCTACACCTTC

j_call: TRBJ1-2
d_call: -
v_call: TRBV4-3
clone_size: -
cdr3_aa: CASSQDLDGSGYGYTF
cdr3_nt: TGCGCCAGCAGCCAAGATCTCGACGGCTCGGGCTATGGCTACACCTTC

j_call: TRBJ1-1
d_call: -
v_call: TRBV19
clone_size: -
cdr3_aa: CASSTVLNTEAFF
cdr3_nt: TGTGCCAGTAGTACCGTCTTAAACACTGAAGCTTTCTTT

j_call: TRBJ2-7
d_call: -
v_call: TRBV9
clone_size: -
cdr3_aa: CASSALARTGTGYEQYF
cdr3_nt: TGTGCCAGCAGCGCCCTAGCTAGAACAGGGACCGGCTACGAGCAGTACTTC

j_call: TRBJ2-2
d_call: -
v_call: TRBV29-1
clone_size: -
cdr3_aa: CSVGGARGNTGELFF
cdr3_nt: TGCAGCGTTGGAGGAGCTCGAGGGAACACCGGGGAGCTGTTTTTT

j_call: TRBJ2-2
d_call: TRBD1
v_call: TRBV5-1
clone_size: -
cdr3_aa: CASSLGQGALGTGELFF
cdr3_nt: TGCGCCAGCAGCTTGGGGCAGGGGGCGCTGGGTACCGGGGAGCTGTTTTTT

j_call: TRBJ2-7
d_call: TRBD1
v_call: TRBV5-1
clone_size: -
cdr3_aa: CASSLRVGGGNEQYF
cdr3_nt: TGCGCCAGCAGCTTGAGGGTAGGGGGCGGAAACGAGCAGTACTTC

j_call: TRBJ1-1
d_call: TRBD1
v_call: TRBV5-1
clone_size: once
cdr3_aa: CASSIGQGHTEAFF
cdr3_nt: TGCGCCAGCAGCATAGGACAGGGTCACACTGAAGCTTTCTTT

j_call: TRBJ1-5
d_call: -
v_call: TRBV2
clone_size: -
cdr3_aa: CASSDRIGSDQPQHF
cdr3_nt: TGTGCCAGCAGTGACAGGATTGGTAGCGATCAGCCCCAGCATTTT

j_call: TRBJ1-2
d_call: -
v_call: TRBV6-6
clone_size: -
cdr3_aa: CASSPRSPVYF
cdr3_nt: TGTGCCAGCAGTCCCCGGAGCCCGGTCTACTTC

j_call: TRBJ2-2
d_call: -
v_call: TRBV28
clone_size: -
cdr3_aa: CASSPHTEDSGELFF
cdr3_nt: TGTGCCAGCAGTCCCCACACCGAGGACTCTGGGGAGCTGTTTTTT

j_call: TRBJ1-3
d_call: TRBD1
v_call: TRBV3-1/TRBV3-2
clone_size: -
cdr3_aa: CASSQTGLGHTIYF
cdr3_nt: TGTGCCAGCAGCCAGACAGGGCTAGGGCACACCATATATTTT

j_call: TRBJ1-2
d_call: -
v_call: TRBV2
clone_size: -
cdr3_aa: CASRRTPRDYGYTF
cdr3_nt: TGTGCCAGCAGGAGGACACCGAGAGACTATGGCTACACCTTC

j_call: TRBJ2-2
d_call: TRBD1
v_call: TRBV28
clone_size: once
cdr3_aa: CASSFPLGTGKNTGELFF
cdr3_nt: TGTGCCAGCAGTTTCCCCCTAGGGACAGGGAAGAACACCGGGGAGCTGTTTTTT

j_call: TRBJ1-4
d_call: -
v_call: TRBV7-2
clone_size: -
cdr3_aa: CASSLGAGVGEKLFF
cdr3_nt: TGTGCCAGCAGCTTAGGGGCAGGGGTGGGTGAAAAACTGTTTTTT

j_call: TRBJ1-2
d_call: TRBD1
v_call: TRBV6-2/TRBV6-3
clone_size: -
cdr3_aa: CASSLAYRGNDYGYTF
cdr3_nt: TGTGCCAGCAGTCTCGCTTACAGGGGGAACGACTATGGCTACACCTTC

j_call: TRBJ2-5
d_call: TRBD2
v_call: TRBV18
clone_size: -
cdr3_aa: CASSPESGGGAGGRRETQYF
cdr3_nt: TGTGCCAGCTCACCAGAGTCTGGCGGGGGGGCCGGAGGAAGGCGAGAGACCCAGTACTTC

j_call: TRBJ1-5
d_call: -
v_call: TRBV30
clone_size: -
cdr3_aa: CAWSSEDNQPQHF
cdr3_nt: TGTGCCTGGAGTTCGGAGGACAATCAGCCCCAGCATTTT

j_call: TRBJ1-5
d_call: -
v_call: TRBV15
clone_size: -
cdr3_aa: CATSNLTGMGQPQHF
cdr3_nt: TGTGCCACCAGCAACCTAACCGGGATGGGTCAGCCCCAGCATTTT

j_call: TRBJ2-7
d_call: -
v_call: TRBV30
clone_size: -
cdr3_aa: CAGARGYEQYF
cdr3_nt: TGTGCCGGTGCACGGGGCTACGAGCAGTACTTC

j_call: TRBJ1-1
d_call: -
v_call: TRBV28
clone_size: -
cdr3_aa: CASSREVNTEAFF
cdr3_nt: TGTGCCAGCAGTCGCGAGGTGAACACTGAAGCTTTCTTT

j_call: TRBJ1-1
d_call: TRBD1
v_call: TRBV4-1
clone_size: -
cdr3_aa: CASSQAGTGLTEAFF
cdr3_nt: TGCGCCAGCAGCCAAGCCGGGACAGGGTTGACTGAAGCTTTCTTT

j_call: TRBJ2-5
d_call: -
v_call: TRBV28
clone_size: -
cdr3_aa: CASSSRWGFQETQYF
cdr3_nt: TGTGCCAGCAGTTCCCGCTGGGGCTTTCAAGAGACCCAGTACTTC

j_call: TRBJ1-6
d_call: -
v_call: TRBV2
clone_size: -
cdr3_aa: CASKLPGSSSYNSPLHF
cdr3_nt: TGTGCCAGCAAGTTGCCAGGGTCAAGCTCCTATAATTCACCCCTCCACTTT

j_call: TRBJ2-3
d_call: TRBD2
v_call: TRBV9
clone_size: -
cdr3_aa: CASSVVAGGAWGTDTQYF
cdr3_nt: TGTGCCAGCAGCGTAGTTGCGGGGGGGGCGTGGGGCACAGATACGCAGTATTTT

j_call: TRBJ2-2
d_call: -
v_call: TRBV7-9
clone_size: -
cdr3_aa: CASSLAADGELFF
cdr3_nt: TGTGCCAGCAGCTTAGCGGCGGACGGGGAGCTGTTTTTT

j_call: TRBJ1-6
d_call: TRBD1
v_call: TRBV7-2
clone_size: -
cdr3_aa: CASRLGTVNSPLHF
cdr3_nt: TGTGCCAGCAGATTAGGGACAGTCAATTCACCCCTCCACTTT

j_call: TRBJ2-5
d_call: TRBD2
v_call: TRBV18
clone_size: -
cdr3_aa: CASSPQSGGQETQYF
cdr3_nt: TGTGCCAGCTCACCACAGTCCGGGGGGCAAGAGACCCAGTACTTC

j_call: TRBJ1-5
d_call: -
v_call: TRBV21-1
clone_size: once
cdr3_aa: CASTRQGRSNQPQHF
cdr3_nt: TGTGCCAGCACTAGACAGGGTCGGAGCAATCAGCCCCAGCATTTT

j_call: TRBJ1-2
d_call: -
v_call: TRBV6-6
clone_size: -
cdr3_aa: CASSYTQIYGYTF
cdr3_nt: TGTGCCAGCAGTTACACACAGATCTATGGCTACACCTTC

j_call: TRBJ1-5
d_call: -
v_call: TRBV6-2/TRBV6-3
clone_size: -
cdr3_aa: CASSWEGRSNQPQHF
cdr3_nt: TGTGCCAGCAGTTGGGAGGGGCGTAGCAATCAGCCCCAGCATTTT

j_call: TRBJ1-3
d_call: -
v_call: TRBV5-1
clone_size: once
cdr3_aa: CASSLGGGDSGNTIYF
cdr3_nt: TGCGCCAGCAGCTTGGGCGGCGGCGACTCTGGAAACACCATATATTTT

j_call: TRBJ2-1
d_call: TRBD2
v_call: TRBV14
clone_size: -
cdr3_aa: CASSHRGTSGGKDEQFF
cdr3_nt: TGTGCCAGCAGCCACCGAGGGACTAGCGGGGGGAAGGATGAGCAGTTCTTC

j_call: TRBJ1-1
d_call: -
v_call: TRBV5-4
clone_size: few
cdr3_aa: CASSLGGAVNTEAFF
cdr3_nt: TGTGCCAGCAGTCTGGGGGGGGCAGTGAACACTGAAGCTTTCTTT

j_call: TRBJ1-1
d_call: TRBD1
v_call: TRBV19
clone_size: -
cdr3_aa: CASSTDRGMNTEAFF
cdr3_nt: TGTGCCAGTAGTACGGACAGGGGAATGAACACTGAAGCTTTCTTT

j_call: TRBJ2-7
d_call: -
v_call: TRBV6-5
clone_size: -
cdr3_aa: CASSWTANYEQYF
cdr3_nt: TGTGCCAGCAGTTGGACAGCAAACTACGAGCAGTACTTC

j_call: TRBJ2-7
d_call: -
v_call: TRBV29-1
clone_size: -
cdr3_aa: CSAKVAEDEQYF
cdr3_nt: TGCAGCGCGAAGGTCGCGGAGGACGAGCAGTACTTC

j_call: TRBJ1-1
d_call: TRBD1
v_call: TRBV6-5
clone_size: -
cdr3_aa: CASSYRGLGTEAFF
cdr3_nt: TGTGCCAGCAGTTACAGGGGGCTGGGAACTGAAGCTTTCTTT

j_call: TRBJ2-1
d_call: TRBD2
v_call: TRBV4-2
clone_size: -
cdr3_aa: CASSQDSGLAGVNEQFF
cdr3_nt: TGTGCCAGCAGCCAAGATTCGGGACTAGCGGGGGTGAATGAGCAGTTCTTC

j_call: TRBJ2-7
d_call: -
v_call: TRBV2
clone_size: -
cdr3_aa: CASREGANSYEQYF
cdr3_nt: TGTGCCAGCAGGGAGGGGGCTAACTCCTACGAGCAGTACTTC

j_call: TRBJ1-6
d_call: -
v_call: TRBV6-5
clone_size: -
cdr3_aa: CASSHRGEKSPLHF
cdr3_nt: TGTGCCAGCAGCCATCGCGGGGAAAAATCACCCCTCCACTTT

j_call: TRBJ1-5
d_call: TRBD1
v_call: TRBV19
clone_size: -
cdr3_aa: CASSIGTGAAYSNQPQHF
cdr3_nt: TGTGCCAGTAGTATCGGAACAGGGGCCGCTTATAGCAATCAGCCCCAGCATTTT

j_call: TRBJ1-4
d_call: -
v_call: TRBV18
clone_size: -
cdr3_aa: CASSPVRGEVEKLFF
cdr3_nt: TGTGCCAGCTCACCAGTAAGGGGCGAGGTTGAAAAACTGTTTTTT

j_call: TRBJ1-1
d_call: -
v_call: TRBV20-1
clone_size: -
cdr3_aa: CSASGNTEAFF
cdr3_nt: TGCAGTGCTAGCGGGAACACTGAAGCTTTCTTT

j_call: TRBJ1-2
d_call: -
v_call: TRBV6-1
clone_size: -
cdr3_aa: CASSEGANYGYTF
cdr3_nt: TGTGCCAGCAGTGAGGGAGCTAACTATGGCTACACCTTC

j_call: TRBJ1-2
d_call: -
v_call: TRBV3-1/TRBV3-2
clone_size: -
cdr3_aa: CASSQDVSYGYTF
cdr3_nt: TGTGCCAGCAGCCAAGACGTGTCCTATGGCTACACCTTC

j_call: TRBJ2-5
d_call: -
v_call: TRBV4-3
clone_size: -
cdr3_aa: CASSQVLGVSETQYF
cdr3_nt: TGCGCCAGCAGCCAAGTATTGGGAGTTTCAGAGACCCAGTACTTC